This TCR beta chain derives from a study of cytomegalovirus exposure and HLA in healthy donors. The study, taken as a whole, reports: Previous analysis showed most TCR beta V segments were productive about 87% or about 30% of the time. The study reported that TCR beta sequences accurately predicted HLA-A and HLA-B alleles in most subjects. Roughly 170 TCR beta chains were listed as cytomegalovirus-associated.

With regard to this clone: The antigen is not known.

The V end was cut by 0 bases, the J end by 0 bases, with 6 bases between. Per the germline V gene, CDR1 is SGHRS and CDR2 is YFSETQ. The CDR3 loop spans 14 amino acids. The PCR ran on 60 Vbeta and 13 Jbeta primers. Clones were sequenced by immunoSEQ multiplex PCR, and TCRdb holds only the in-frame ones, with some missing. The data contain under 150,000 clones, around 70% of them singletons. What was sequenced was PBMCs. The source is a man aged 30 to 39 in good health and CMV-seronegative. The rearrangement links TRBV5-1 to TRBJ2-5, with D perhaps TRBD2 (5 bases). For the CDR3, the DNA is TGCGCCAGCAGCTTGGCCGGGAACCAAGAGACCCAGTACTTC. Protein product: CASSLAGNQETQYF.